Following are 7 T cell receptor beta chains from one sample sequenced in a study of somatic mutations in cytotoxic T cells in rheumatoid arthritis. Profiled with immunoSEQ multiplex PCR; TCRdb holds only in-frame clones, not every one. The table includes about 10,000 clones, about 93% detected once. The specimen was CD8+ T cells sorted from blood. The receptors come from a young woman with rheumatoid arthritis.

The rearrangement links TRBV19 to TRBJ2-5; D perhaps matches TRBD2 (5 bases). Near its end, the DNA agrees better with TRBJ2-7, so the J call may be wrong. The CDR3 totals 15 residues. CDR1 is LNHDA, CDR2 SQIVND, per germline (reference sequence). CDR3 nucleotide sequence: TGTGCCAGTAGTATCGGAGACGGAGGCATCCACGAGCAGTACTTC. Translating gives CASSIGDGGIHEQYF.

The chain is built from TRBV9 and TRBJ2-1; 12 positions match TRBD2. V lost 4 bases, J lost 6 bases, and 8 bases stayed unmatched. Germline V gives CDR1 SGDLS, CDR2 YYNGEE. This CDR3 is built from 16 residues. The CDR3 DNA sequence: TGTGCCAGCAGCACACGGACTAGCGGGATGTCCAATGAGCAGTTCTTC. This gives the protein CASSTRTSGMSNEQFF.

This chain links TRBV18 with TRBJ1-5; TRBD1 agrees at 7 bases. CDR3 length: 13 amino acids. Germline CDR1 KGHSH, CDR2 LQKENI. Losses at the gene ends were 1 base for V and 6 bases for J; bases not matched to a gene: 0. CDR3 region: CASSPQGAQPQHF. CDR3 sequence (DNA): TGTGCCAGCTCACCACAGGGGGCTCAGCCCCAGCATTTT.

The chain combines TRBV13 with TRBJ2-2, with a weak D call TRBD1 (7 bases). V was shortened by 2 bases and J by 6 bases, with 13 bases between the two germline ends. This CDR3 has 15 residues. CDR1 is PRHDT and CDR2 is FYEKMQ in the germline V gene (reference sequence). CDR3 coding DNA: TGTGCCAGCAGCTTACAGGGGGGAGTCCCCGGGGAGCTGTTTTTT. Protein sequence: CASSLQGGVPGELFF.

This clone turned up a few times. The gene calls are TRBV27 and TRBJ1-4; 8 bases are a match to TRBD1. Per the germline V gene, CDR1 is MNHEY and CDR2 is SMNVEV (reference sequence). The CDR3 sequence is 15 residues long. V trimming: 8 bases; J trimming: 2 bases; junction bases outside the gene matches: 7. CDR3 protein: CASRTNRGTNEKLFF. The CDR3 nucleotides are TGTGCCAGCCGCACCAACAGGGGGACTAATGAAAAACTGTTTTTT.

This clone has more than one count but fewer than ten. Other DNA sequences in this sample translate to the same CDR3. The rearrangement joins TRBV10-3 to TRBJ1-5; 10 bases agree with TRBD1. Germline CDR1 and CDR2: ENHRY and SYGVKD. Trimming cost V 9 bases and J 0 bases; bases outside gene matches: 2. The CDR3 is 14 residues long. The CDR3 protein is CAIGTGDSNQPQHF. In DNA, the CDR3 is TGTGCCATAGGGACAGGGGATAGCAATCAGCCCCAGCATTTT.

The rearrangement links TRBV7-9 to TRBJ1-4; D unclear. V lost 5 bases, J lost 2 bases, and 12 bases lay in between. In germline, CDR1 is SEHNR, CDR2 FQNEAQ (reference sequence). The CDR3 runs to 15 residues. CDR3 bases: TGTGCCAGCAGCCCCCCTCGCGGTACTAATGAAAAACTGTTTTTT. Its protein is CASSPPRGTNEKLFF.